This entry lists 5 T cell receptor beta chains sequenced from one sample in a study of CD8+ T cells in alopecia areata. Treatment given: oral pan-JAK inhibitor, 5-10 mg twice daily. Extraction of RNA preceded its reverse transcription into cDNA, which served as the sequencing template. Generated by immunoSEQ multiplex PCR, the TCRdb table keeps only in-frame clones and is missing some. This table has 170,000 or so clones, around three fifths appearing once. Sequencing was performed on CD8+ T cells sorted from blood, taken at week 24, from a patient treated with tofacitinib. All receptors derive from a human donor with alopecia areata.

The sample holds one count of this clone. J is TRBJ2-1 and V is TRBV4-1, with unresolved D. The CDR3 runs 14 residues. CDR1 MGHRA and CDR2 YSYEKL come from the germline V gene. V lost 1 base to trimming and J lost 5 bases, with 9 bases between them. The CDR3 DNA follows: TGCGCCAGCAGCCAAGGCCGAGGAGACAATGAGCAGTTCTTC. The encoded protein is CASSQGRGDNEQFF.

The DNA for the CDR3 is TGTGCCAGCAGCTTCAGGGACCCCAATCAGCCCCAGCATTTT. Amino acid sequence: CASSFRDPNQPQHF. The V and J genes are TRBV5-6 and TRBJ1-5; a weak D match, TRBD1 (5 bases). This CDR3 region has 14 residues. The ends were cut back, 2 bases at V and 3 bases at J, with 9 bases in the middle. CDR1 SGHDT and CDR2 YYEEEE come from the germline V gene.

This clone has only one observation. The chain combines TRBV29-1 with TRBJ1-4; D gene ambiguous. The CDR3 runs to 15 residues. With 8 bases removed from V and 10 bases from J, the gap between germline ends came to 26 bases. The germline CDR1 and CDR2 sequences are SQVTM and ANQGSEA. The CDR3 DNA follows: TGCAGCCAACCAACTCCAGTGTGGCGGTTTGGAAAACTGTTTTTT. The encoded protein is CSQPTPVWRFGKLFF.

This clone was seen more than once but under ten times. The chain employs TRBV5-1 and TRBJ2-7; D remains ambiguous. This CDR3 spans 13 amino acids. The V gene lost 7 bases and the J gene lost 7 bases, with 18 bases spanning the gap. Germline-derived CDR1 and CDR2 are SGHRS and YFSETQ. CDR3 in DNA: TGCGCCAGCTCCCAGACACCCCTCCGGGAGCAGTACTTC. Its translation: CASSQTPLREQYF.

CDR3 amino acids: CASSSRQGADTDTQYF. The CDR3 region has the DNA TGTGCCAGCAGCAGCAGACAGGGGGCTGACACAGATACGCAGTATTTT. The V gene is TRBV13, the J gene TRBJ2-3; 10 nucleotides match TRBD1. The CDR3 extends over 16 amino acids. The V gene's germline CDR1 is PRHDT and CDR2 FYEKMQ (reference sequence). Losses at the gene ends were 5 bases for V and 2 bases for J; bases not matched to a gene: 7.